The 12 T cell receptor beta chains below were found in one sample sequenced in a study of long-term antiretroviral therapy in people with HIV. This was the immunoSEQ v3.0 assay at survey level. Using immunoSEQ multiplex PCR, the repertoire was profiled, and TCRdb retains in-frame clones only, with some absent. The table has 30,000 to 50,000 clones, 85% seen once; the top ten hold 5.7%. Source: unsorted PBMCs, taken 3.1 years after starting antiretroviral therapy. These receptors were obtained from a woman aged 50 to 65 with HIV.

The CDR3 DNA follows: TGCAGCGTACGGACAGGGCTAGGCTATGGCTACACCTTC. It is translated as CSVRTGLGYGYTF. The rearrangement joins TRBV29-1 to TRBJ1-2; 8 bases are a match to TRBD1. The CDR3 sequence is 13 residues long. The V segment lost 6 bases and the J segment 4 bases; nucleotides outside the gene matches: 7. Germline CDR1 reads SQVTM; CDR2 reads ANQGSEA.

V and J are TRBV5-1 and TRBJ2-5; 13 nucleotides line up with TRBD2. The germline V gene encodes CDR1 SGHRS and CDR2 YFSETQ. The CDR3 runs to 15 residues. Trimming at V came to 0 bases and at J to 4 bases, leaving 0 bases not matched to a gene. CDR3 amino acids: CASSLGTSGGETQYF. CDR3 coding DNA: TGCGCCAGCAGCTTGGGGACTAGCGGGGGAGAGACCCAGTACTTC.

This clone was detected only a few times. The chain combines TRBV5-4 with TRBJ1-6, with a tentative D call TRBD1 (6 bases). Germline V lookup: CDR1 SGHNT, CDR2 YYREEE (reference sequence). Trimming removed 0 bases from V and 10 bases from J, with 14 bases in between. This CDR3 comprises 15 residues. The CDR3 reads CASSLVAGARSPLHF. The CDR3 DNA follows: TGTGCCAGCAGCTTGGTGGCAGGGGCGCGATCACCCCTCCACTTT.

The chain links TRBV5-1 to TRBJ1-2, with D unresolved. The CDR3 has 14 amino acids. The V gene lost 5 bases and the J gene lost 8 bases, with 19 bases spanning the gap. Germline loops: CDR1 SGHRS, CDR2 YFSETQ. The CDR3 DNA follows: TGCGCCAGCAGTGATCAAGGCGGACCTCTGGGCTACACCTTC. This sequence encodes CASSDQGGPLGYTF.

The chain uses TRBV7-9 and TRBJ2-1; 9 bases agree with TRBD1. With V trimmed by 5 bases and J by 12 bases, 14 bases remained unmatched. CDR1 SEHNR and CDR2 FQNEAQ come from the germline V gene (reference sequence). This CDR3 has 15 amino acids. CDR3 residues: CASSPNRGREIVQFF. The CDR3 region has the DNA TGTGCCAGCAGCCCGAACAGGGGGCGCGAAATCGTGCAGTTCTTC.

This clone was detected only once. The chain links TRBV5-1 to TRBJ2-5, with 10 bases fitting TRBD2. This CDR3 region has 16 residues. From germline, CDR1 is SGHRS and CDR2 YFSETQ. Germline trimming cut 0 bases from V and 2 bases from J; bases unmatched to any gene: 4. The CDR3 region has the DNA TGCGCCAGCAGCTTGGAACTAGCGGGGAGGCAAGAGACCCAGTACTTC. Residues: CASSLELAGRQETQYF.

The chain recombines TRBV18 with TRBJ2-7, with a tentative D call TRBD1 (6 bases). V was cut by 2 bases and J by 7 bases, with 9 bases left in between. Germline-derived CDR1 and CDR2 are KGHSH and LQKENI. This CDR3 comprises 12 residues. The CDR3 DNA reads TGTGCCAGCTCACCAACAGGGATTGAGCAGTACTTC. Amino acids: CASSPTGIEQYF. Complete variable domain (other parts from reference TRBV18 and TRBJ2-7): NAGVMQNPRHLVRRRGQEARLRCSPMKGHSHVYWYRQLPEEGLKFMVYLQKENIIDESGMPKERFSAEFPKEGPSILRIQQVVRGDSAAYFCASSPTGIEQYFGPGTRLTVT.

Only a few counts were recorded for this clone. V gene TRBV5-1 combines with J gene TRBJ1-4; 8 nucleotides match TRBD1. The CDR3 covers 16 residues. V shed 4 bases, J shed 6 bases, and the junction held 11 bases outside the gene matches. CDR1 and CDR2 from the germline V gene are SGHRS and YFSETQ. CDR3 in amino acids: CASSPGQGATDEKLFF. The CDR3 DNA follows: TGCGCCAGCAGCCCCGGACAGGGAGCGACGGATGAAAAACTGTTTTTT.

V usage is TRBV7-8 and J usage is TRBJ1-1; possibly TRBD1 for D (5 bases). Per the germline V gene, CDR1 is SGHVS and CDR2 is FQNEAQ. CDR3 length equals 15 residues. V was trimmed by 1 base and J by 1 base, leaving 10 bases between them. Here the CDR3 DNA reads TGTGCCAGCAGCTTAGGCCGCAGGGAGAACACTGAAGCTTTCTTT. It encodes CASSLGRRENTEAFF.

This clone was seen once. The chain links TRBV7-2 to TRBJ1-2, with D tentatively TRBD1 (6 bases). V lost 2 bases and J 8 bases, leaving 9 bases between the germline ends. Germline lookup yields CDR1 SGHTA and CDR2 FQGNSA. The CDR3 runs to 12 residues. The CDR3 DNA reads as TGTGCCAGCAGCTTAATGGGGGCCGGCTACACCTTC. The encoded protein is CASSLMGAGYTF.

The rearrangement links TRBV5-1 to TRBJ2-5; 9 positions agree with TRBD1. Looked up from germline, CDR1 is SGHRS and CDR2 is YFSETQ. This CDR3 is built from 15 residues. V was pared by 2 bases and J by 5 bases, with 7 bases of the junction left unmatched. This CDR3 reads CASSFPDDRGETQYF. CDR3 coding DNA: TGCGCCAGCAGCTTCCCAGACGACAGGGGGGAGACCCAGTACTTC.

This clone is medium-sized within its sample. This chain connects TRBV7-9 to TRBJ2-7; weak D call: TRBD1 (6 bases). The V and J ends lost 5 bases and 7 bases respectively, with 18 bases between them. CDR3 size: 14 residues. The germline V gene has CDR1 SEHNR and CDR2 FQNEAQ (reference sequence). CDR3 nucleotide sequence: TGTGCCAGCAGCCCCCGCTGGGGGCCTTTGGAGCAGTACTTC. Protein: CASSPRWGPLEQYF.